This T cell receptor (beta chain) is from a study of CD8+CD57+ T cells in acquired aplastic anemia (dated by TCRdb to 2017 to 2018). Notes on the research overall: On average, sorted CD4+ and CD8+ cells yielded around 3.5 ug of extracted DNA, with a range of about 0.17 to 27.4 ug. Healthy donor samples averaged approximately 10 million reads for CD4+ and under 12 million for CD8+ cells.

TCR repertoires of sorted CD4+ and CD8+ blood T cells from severe aplastic anemia patients and healthy subjects were deep-sequenced in the study. Ficoll-Paque density gradient centrifugation was used to isolate peripheral blood mononuclear cells. CD4+ and CD8+ T cells were sorted by FACS or magnetic beads before DNA extraction. This clonotype was seen many times. Its cognate antigen has yet to be identified. Per-nucleotide qualities are absent, and no much larger clonotype sits a single base away. Overall study results and their limits: Roughly 29 CD8+ CDR3 sequences were found in both patients and controls but appeared to be highly expressed in patients and within the immunodominant clones of the patients. No significant difference in CD8+ Simpson's diversity was found between patients and healthy controls (P=0.060).

TCR beta VDJ combination and CDR3 sequence profiling used genomic DNA as the template. An Illumina HiSeq 2000 was the platform used for TCR repertoire sequencing. The published analysis was carried out like this. Repertoires were assessed using TRBV/TRBJ rearrangement plots, CDR3 size and DJ length profiles, and Simpson's diversity index. The most abundant DNA sequence in the deep sequencing data was taken as the immunodominant clone. CDR3 amino acid sequences were screened for sharing across subjects and compared with published repertoires and the VDJdb database. TCRdb reran the public reads through fastp at Q25 and MiXCR, keeping productive beta chains. Every distinct CDR3 protein forms one entry, paired with its most common genes and DNA. TCRdb, not the authors, supplied the V and J calls. This sample is represented by around 170,000 distinct CDR3 sequences; about 47% of them were singletons. In total, the top ten clones hold 2.5% to 3.5% of the sample.

V gives up 5 bases and J gives up 6 bases, and the segment between their germline ends measures 11 bases. The CDR1 and CDR2 encoded by the germline V gene are SGHTA and FQGNSA. Measured from the cysteine to the phenylalanine, the CDR3 is 12 residues long. Just the 36-base CDR3 DNA is kept, in frame starting at base 1. The clonotype comes from a human donor in good health. The V and J genes are TRBV7-2 and TRBJ2-7; the D gene is possibly TRBD1 or TRBD2, with 5 bases matching each. Source material: sorted CD4+, CD8+, or CD8+CD57+ T cells (not recorded which) from PBMCs. The CDR3 protein: CASSHRGREQYF. In nucleotide form, the sequence is TGTGCCAGCAGCCACCGGGGCCGCGAGCAGTACTTC.